This T cell receptor (beta chain) was profiled in a study of T cells of healthy individuals. With 3 bases removed from V and 0 bases from J, the gap between germline ends came to 9 bases. Germline V gene data show CDR1 as LNHDA and CDR2 as SQIVND (reference sequence). The CDR3 totals 15 residues. TCRdb ran MiXCR on the 5' RACE reads and lists one entry per CDR3 protein. The sample carries roughly 76,000 distinct CDR3 sequences, about 5% recorded once. J is TRBJ1-5 and V is TRBV19; D is uncertain. The clonotype originates from a female donor in good health. The CDR3 DNA sequence: TGTGCCAGTAGTATCGGACGGCCTAGCAATCAGCCCCAGCATTTT. Its protein is CASSIGRPSNQPQHF.